This T cell receptor beta chain came from a study of cytomegalovirus exposure and HLA in healthy donors. This clone has only one observation. The length of the CDR3 is 16 residues. The ends lost 6 bases at V and 1 base at J; junction bases unmatched: 9. CDR1 and CDR2 from the germline V gene are KGHSH and LQKENI. Assay: immunoSEQ multiplex PCR; the TCRdb copy retains only in-frame clones and omits some. The repertoire holds around 350,000 clones, with roughly 89% as singletons. The sample was PBMCs. This rearrangement joins TRBV18 to TRBJ2-3; 8 nucleotides match TRBD2. The clonotype comes from a young woman in good health and CMV-seronegative. The CDR3: CASSLVQAGGTDTQYF. For the CDR3, the DNA is TGTGCCAGCTCCCTTGTCCAAGCGGGGGGCACAGATACGCAGTATTTT.